This T cell receptor (beta chain) was captured by sequencing in a study of T cell responses to AZD1222 COVID-19 vaccine. For this clone: Its cognate antigen is unknown.

This CDR3 is 16 amino acids long. V lost 4 bases and J lost 0; bases outside the gene matches: 3. CDR1 and CDR2 (germline): MNHEY, SVGEGT. Second-dose timings of about 4 or about 12 weeks were pooled. Study observations and caveats: Recipients of two AZD1222 doses showed rising Spike-specific TCR breadth and depth. The study reported that nearly half of spike-specific TCRs target unmutated variant regions. A mostly white British donor set with more females was recruited, and clonal diversity was possibly underestimated.

Profiled with immunoSEQ multiplex PCR; TCRdb holds only in-frame clones, not every one. This table has about 120,000 clones, 85% to 95% appearing once. The TCR was taken from an adult who received the AZD1222 COVID-19 vaccine. The rearrangement uses TRBV6-2 or TRBV6-3 and TRBJ2-2; 9 nucleotides line up with TRBD1. The sequencing here drew on peripheral blood, taken 28 days after the second AZD1222 dose. CDR3 protein: CASSSRQGANTGELFF. The CDR3 nucleotides read TGTGCCAGCAGTTCCCGACAGGGGGCGAACACCGGGGAGCTGTTTTTT.